The sequence of this T cell receptor (beta chain) was determined in a study of cytomegalovirus exposure and HLA in healthy donors. Study findings and constraints: What a later analysis reportedly showed was that an Asian-associated ancestry cluster had fewer N-insertions than the approximately 720-donor mean. Prior analysis indicated that the majority of TCR beta V segments exhibited productivity approximately 87% or approximately 30% of the time. Highly shared sequence variants in one cluster were likely a sequencing artifact. Highest at DRB1 and lowest at HLA-C, TCR association rates differed among HLA loci in a later analysis.

60 Vbeta and 13 Jbeta primers were used in PCR. Here immunoSEQ multiplex PCR was the method, and the copy in TCRdb shows in-frame clones only, minus some. The sample shows fewer than 200,000 clones, around 85% of them seen only once. CDR1 and CDR2 (germline): WSHSY, SAAADI. This CDR3 contains 15 residues. The V end was cut by 0 bases, the J end by 1 base, with 6 bases between. Comment on this clone: Its matching antigen is unknown.

This receptor was obtained from a male donor in good health and CMV-seronegative. The gene calls are TRBV10-2 and TRBJ2-2; unclear D gene. The material sequenced was PBMCs. The CDR3 coding sequence is TGCGCCAGCAGTGAGTCGGGCAGGAACACCGGGGAGCTGTTTTTT. Amino acid sequence: CASSESGRNTGELFF.